This T cell receptor beta chain was captured by sequencing in a study of blood T cell repertoires in COVID-19. Study-level background: The samples span acute and convalescent COVID-19 from the United States, Italy and Spain. PBMCs, B-cell-depleted T cells, or T cells provided the cDNA or gDNA that made up the material.

CDR1 is SNHLY, CDR2 FYNNEI, per germline. The CDR3 runs 17 residues. Worth noting for this clone: An end of the junction differs from the germline gene, which may be a read error.

In the authors' methods: Estimation of nucleated cell counts was performed using reference gene primer amplification. The protocol was immunoSEQ multiplex PCR, while the TCRdb copy is restricted to in-frame clones and leaves out a portion. The DNA gave D and trimming, while V, J and clone size come from that table. In the table there are under 95,000 clones, around four fifths of which are singletons. The V call is TRBV2, the J call TRBJ2-6; 7 positions match TRBD2. The sequence was collected from a human donor in a cohort sampled during active COVID-19. Sequencing used peripheral blood. CDR3 coding DNA: TGTGCCGGCAGTGTCTCCGGGGGGAACTCTGGGGCCAACGTCCTGACTTTC. This gives the protein CAGSVSGGNSGANVLTF.